Below are 7 T cell receptor beta chains sequenced from a single sample in a study of human T cells and chemical hapten exposure (dated by TCRdb to about 2021). The time point tag for this specimen amounts to: patch test 2, 6 weeks after DPC sensitization. What the treatment or condition label conveys for this sample: therapeutic diphenylcyclopropenone sensitization with weekly scalp DPC. The library was prepared using RACE. The reads were generated on a NextSeq 500. TCRdb's own reprocessing of the public reads used fastp at Q25 and MiXCR and kept productive beta chains. CDR3 protein sequences are deduplicated, and each keeps its most common genes and DNA. For this sample there are under 450,000 distinct CDR3 sequences; more than 5% appear just once. About 5.4% of the sample rests with the top ten. This specimen was whole blood, taken in connection with sensitization to the hapten diphenylcyclopropenone (DPC). The receptors derive from a woman aged 18-29 years with alopecia areata. Some clones in this sample may be carry-over from other donors' samples.

There are many counts of this clonotype. The genes are TRBV6-1 and TRBJ2-1; 9 bases fit TRBD1. The CDR3 runs 13 residues. Per germline, CDR1 MNHNS and CDR2 SASEGT. After removal of 11 bases from V and 4 bases from J, the junction contained 6 bases not matched to a gene. The CDR3 sequence: CALGQGEYNEQFF. The CDR3 coding sequence is TGTGCCCTGGGACAGGGAGAATACAATGAGCAGTTCTTC.

This chain joins TRBV7-2 and TRBJ1-5; the D is unclear. The ends were cut back, 6 bases at V and 0 bases at J, with 12 bases in the middle. The CDR3 has 15 residues. Germline CDR1 is SGHTA and CDR2 is FQGNSA. The CDR3 DNA is TGTGCCAGCAGACGCACACGGGATAGCAATCAGCCCCAGCATTTT. Translation: CASRRTRDSNQPQHF.

This clonotype was recorded many times. The chain carries TRBV20-1 and TRBJ1-6, with 11 bases fitting TRBD1. Germline CDR1 reads DFQATT; CDR2 reads SNEGSKA (reference sequence). Trimming at V came to 5 bases and at J to 8 bases, leaving 5 bases not matched to a gene. The CDR3 runs 14 residues. Here the CDR3 DNA reads TGCAGTGCTGGACAGGGGGCGCAGCATTCACCCCTCCACTTT. This gives the protein CSAGQGAQHSPLHF.

This clonotype was seen only a few times. The rearrangement joins TRBV4-3 to TRBJ2-1, with a weak D call TRBD2 (6 bases). V shed 4 bases and J shed 6 bases, with 10 bases lying between them. The CDR3 runs to 13 residues. From germline, CDR1 is LGHNA and CDR2 YSLEER. The chain's CDR3 is CASSRPGLNEQFF. Written as DNA, the CDR3 is TGCGCCAGCAGCCGGCCGGGACTCAATGAGCAGTTCTTC.

This clonotype was picked up many times. The rearrangement links TRBV20-1 to TRBJ1-2, with 9 nucleotides matching TRBD1. CDR1 and CDR2 from the germline V gene are DFQATT and SNEGSKA (reference sequence). V was pared by 5 bases and J by 5 bases, with 9 bases of the junction left unmatched. CDR3 length: 14 residues. CDR3 in amino acids: CSARLGQGEYGYTF. The DNA for the CDR3 is TGCAGTGCTCGATTGGGACAGGGAGAATATGGCTACACCTTC.

This clonotype was found many times. V gene TRBV2 combines with J gene TRBJ1-5; D is uncertain. The CDR3 covers 14 residues. Looked up from germline, CDR1 is SNHLY and CDR2 is FYNNEI. With 8 bases removed from V and 2 bases from J, the gap between germline ends came to 13 bases. The CDR3 DNA is TGTGCCAGCGGAATCCTAGATGGCAATCAGCCCCAGCATTTT. Translated, it gives CASGILDGNQPQHF.

The table lists this clonotype with many counts. The rearrangement links TRBV7-4 to TRBJ1-5; D gene unclear. V was pared by 8 bases and J by 4 bases, with 3 bases between. Germline lookup yields CDR1 SGHVT and CDR2 SQSDAQ. CDR3 length: 10 residues. The CDR3 DNA is TGTGCCAGCTTAAATCAGCCCCAGCATTTT. Protein product: CASLNQPQHF.